This T cell receptor (beta chain) was sequenced during a study of radiotherapy plus CTLA-4 blockade in lung cancer. The CDR3 loop spans 15 amino acids. The V gene end was trimmed by 5 bases and the J gene end by 5 bases; junction bases not matched to a gene: 9. Germline loops: CDR1 SGHTA, CDR2 FQGNSA. Generated by immunoSEQ multiplex PCR, the TCRdb table keeps only in-frame clones and is missing some. The sample lists some 100,000 clones, approximately 83% occurring once. The sequence was collected from a human donor with non-small cell lung cancer that progressed on radiotherapy plus ipilimumab. The chain employs TRBV7-2 and TRBJ2-7; 10 bases are a match to TRBD2. The material sequenced was peripheral blood, taken from a patient treated with radiotherapy plus ipilimumab. CDR3 sequence reads: CASSAVAGGSHEQYF. CDR3 nucleotides: TGTGCCAGCAGCGCCGTAGCGGGAGGTTCCCACGAGCAGTACTTC.